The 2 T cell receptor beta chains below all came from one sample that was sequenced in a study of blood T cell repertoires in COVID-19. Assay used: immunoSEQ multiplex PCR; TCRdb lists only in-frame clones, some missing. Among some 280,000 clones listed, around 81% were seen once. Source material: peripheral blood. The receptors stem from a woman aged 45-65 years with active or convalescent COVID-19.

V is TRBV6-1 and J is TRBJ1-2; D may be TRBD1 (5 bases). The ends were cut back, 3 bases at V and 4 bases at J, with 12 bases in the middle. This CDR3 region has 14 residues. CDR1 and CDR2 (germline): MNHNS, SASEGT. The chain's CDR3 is CASSDLYRIYGYTF. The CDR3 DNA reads TGTGCCAGCAGTGATTTGTACAGGATCTATGGCTACACCTTC.

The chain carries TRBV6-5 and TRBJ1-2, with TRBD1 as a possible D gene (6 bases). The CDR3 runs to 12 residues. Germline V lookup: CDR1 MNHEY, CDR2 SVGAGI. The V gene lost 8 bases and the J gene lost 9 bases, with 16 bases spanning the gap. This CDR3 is CASELWTVSYTF. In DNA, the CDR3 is TGTGCCAGCGAGCTTTGGACAGTTAGCTACACCTTC.